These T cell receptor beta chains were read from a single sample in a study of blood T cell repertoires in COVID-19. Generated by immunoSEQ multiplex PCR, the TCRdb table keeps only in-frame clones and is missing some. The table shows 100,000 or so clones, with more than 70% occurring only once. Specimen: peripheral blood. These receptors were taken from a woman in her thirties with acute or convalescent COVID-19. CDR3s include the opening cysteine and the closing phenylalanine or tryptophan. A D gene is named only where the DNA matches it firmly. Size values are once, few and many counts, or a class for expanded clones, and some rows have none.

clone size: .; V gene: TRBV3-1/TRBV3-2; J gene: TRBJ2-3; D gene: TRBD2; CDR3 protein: CASSQGGTSGDGPDTQYF; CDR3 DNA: TGTGCCAGCAGCCAAGGAGGGACTAGCGGGGACGGGCCAGATACGCAGTATTTT
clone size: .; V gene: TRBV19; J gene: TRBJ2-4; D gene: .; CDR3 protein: CASSIDPTGSAKNIQYF; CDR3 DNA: TGTGCCAGTAGTATAGATCCGACGGGATCAGCCAAAAACATTCAGTACTTC
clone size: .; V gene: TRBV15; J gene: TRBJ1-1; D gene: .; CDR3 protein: CATSRDSGGSGTKAFF; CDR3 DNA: TGTGCCACCAGCAGAGATTCCGGGGGGTCCGGAACCAAAGCTTTCTTT
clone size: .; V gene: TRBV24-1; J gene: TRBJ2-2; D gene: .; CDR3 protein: CATSDLQGENTGELFF; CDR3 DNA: TGTGCCACCAGTGACCTACAGGGAGAGAACACCGGGGAGCTGTTTTTT
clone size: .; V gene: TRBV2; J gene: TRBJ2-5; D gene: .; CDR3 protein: CASRQGGETQYF; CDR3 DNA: TGTGCCAGTCGACAGGGAGGAGAGACCCAGTACTTC
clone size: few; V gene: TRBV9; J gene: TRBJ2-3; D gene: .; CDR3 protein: CASSSSTGLDTQYF; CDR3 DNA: TGTGCCAGCAGCTCCTCGACAGGACTCGATACGCAGTATTTT
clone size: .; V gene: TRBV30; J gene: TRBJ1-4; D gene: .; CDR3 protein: CAWSDRNSPTNEKLFF; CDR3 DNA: TGTGCCTGGAGTGACCGAAACAGTCCAACTAATGAAAAACTGTTTTTT
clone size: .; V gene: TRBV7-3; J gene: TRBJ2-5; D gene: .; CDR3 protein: CASSRGEFQETQYF; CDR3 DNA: TGTGCCAGCAGCCGAGGCGAGTTCCAAGAGACCCAGTACTTC
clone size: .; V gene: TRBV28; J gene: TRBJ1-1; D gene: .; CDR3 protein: CASRPGLQDTEAFF; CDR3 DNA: TGTGCCAGCAGACCCGGGTTACAAGACACTGAAGCTTTCTTT
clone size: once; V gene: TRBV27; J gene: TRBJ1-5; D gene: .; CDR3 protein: CASRGLSNQPQHF; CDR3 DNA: TGTGCCAGCAGGGGGCTTAGCAATCAGCCCCAGCATTTT
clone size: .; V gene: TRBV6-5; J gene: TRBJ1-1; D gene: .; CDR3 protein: CASSYSGRVGTEAFF; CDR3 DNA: TGTGCCAGCAGTTACTCGGGTCGGGTTGGCACTGAAGCTTTCTTT
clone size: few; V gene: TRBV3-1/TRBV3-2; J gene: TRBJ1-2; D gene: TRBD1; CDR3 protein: CASSQFRSTGSGYTF; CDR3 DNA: TGTGCCAGCAGCCAATTCCGGTCGACAGGGTCAGGCTACACCTTC
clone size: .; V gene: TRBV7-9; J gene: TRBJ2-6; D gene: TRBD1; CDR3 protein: CASSPGTGVPLWANVLTF; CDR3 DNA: TGTGCCAGCAGCCCGGGGACAGGGGTTCCCCTCTGGGCCAACGTCCTGACTTTC
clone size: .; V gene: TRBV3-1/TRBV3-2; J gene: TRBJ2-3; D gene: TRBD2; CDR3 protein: CASSQALAVSSTDTQYF; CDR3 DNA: TGTGCCAGCAGCCAAGCACTAGCGGTATCTAGCACAGATACGCAGTATTTT
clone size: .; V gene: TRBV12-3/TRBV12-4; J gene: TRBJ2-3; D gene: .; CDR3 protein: CASSFGDTQYF; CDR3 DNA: TGTGCCAGCAGTTTCGGAGATACGCAGTATTTT
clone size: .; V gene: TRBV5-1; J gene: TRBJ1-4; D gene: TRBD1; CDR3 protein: CASRSGTGLNEKLFF; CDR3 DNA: TGCGCCAGCAGATCGGGGACAGGGCTTAATGAAAAACTGTTTTTT
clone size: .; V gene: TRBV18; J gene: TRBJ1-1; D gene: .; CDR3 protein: CASSSTGGRTEAFF; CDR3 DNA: TGTGCCAGCTCATCCACGGGGGGGCGGACTGAAGCTTTCTTT
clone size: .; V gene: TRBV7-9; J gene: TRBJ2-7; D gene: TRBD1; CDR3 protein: CASSQGGRDHEQYF; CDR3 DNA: TGTGCCAGCAGCCAAGGGGGCAGGGACCACGAGCAGTACTTC
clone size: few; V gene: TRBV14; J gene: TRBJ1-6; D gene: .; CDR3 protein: CASSPMDRPLHF; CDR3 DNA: TGTGCCAGCAGCCCTATGGACAGACCCCTCCACTTT
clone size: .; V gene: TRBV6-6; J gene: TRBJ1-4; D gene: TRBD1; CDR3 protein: CASIPGQETTNEKLFF; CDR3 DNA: TGTGCCAGCATCCCGGGACAGGAGACAACTAATGAAAAACTGTTTTTT
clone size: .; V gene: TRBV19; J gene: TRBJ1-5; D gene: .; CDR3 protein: CASSIPSSQPQHF; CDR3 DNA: TGTGCCAGTAGTATACCTAGTAGTCAGCCCCAGCATTTT
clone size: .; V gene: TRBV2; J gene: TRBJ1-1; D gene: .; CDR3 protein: CASTIDRRGEEAFF; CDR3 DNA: TGTGCCAGTACTATTGACAGGCGTGGTGAGGAAGCTTTCTTT
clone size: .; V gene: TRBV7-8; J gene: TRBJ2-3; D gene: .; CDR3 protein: CASSLVGEESASTDTQYF; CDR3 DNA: TGTGCCAGCAGCTTAGTTGGAGAAGAGTCCGCTAGCACAGATACGCAGTATTTT
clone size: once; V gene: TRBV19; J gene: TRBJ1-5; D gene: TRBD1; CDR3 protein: CASSSRTGINQPQHF; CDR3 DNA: TGTGCCAGTAGTTCAAGGACAGGGATAAATCAGCCCCAGCATTTT